The rows below give T cell receptor beta chains drawn from one sample of a study of persistence of HIV-infected CD4 T cells. No antigens are known for them. The data were produced by immunoSEQ multiplex PCR, yet TCRdb's version contains in-frame clones alone and is incomplete. The sample includes 35,000 to 50,000 clones, just over 90% seen only once; the top ten take less than 2%. The source material was CD4+ T cells sorted from PBMCs after 18-hour stimulation, sampled from a patient who received antiretroviral therapy. The receptors stem from an adult man with HIV who was CMV-seropositive. Each CDR3 is given with its conserved first and last residue. A D gene is named only where the DNA matches it firmly. Clone size is not always given. Where it is, it says once, few, many or a class for expanded clones.

CASSPDRGSGTDTQYF	TGCGCCAGCAGCCCTGACAGGGGGTCTGGCACAGATACGCAGTATTTT	.	TRBV5-1	TRBJ2-3	TRBD1
CASSLMDSSNQPQHF	TGTGCCAGTAGCCTAATGGACAGTAGCAATCAGCCCCAGCATTTT	once	TRBV19	TRBJ1-5	.
CASSGQPGGRTGELFF	TGCGCCAGCAGTGGTCAACCGGGGGGCCGGACCGGGGAGCTGTTTTTT	.	TRBV10-1	TRBJ2-2	.
CSVGTGNYGYTF	TGCAGCGTGGGAACAGGGAACTATGGCTACACCTTC	.	TRBV29-1	TRBJ1-2	.
CASSNNMNEKLFF	TGTGCCAGTAGTAATAATATGAATGAAAAACTGTTTTTT	.	TRBV19	TRBJ1-4	.
CASSPTRLKTDTQYF	TGTGCCAGCAGCCCCACCCGGCTCAAAACAGATACGCAGTATTTT	.	TRBV27	TRBJ2-3	.
CASWRGVDTEAFF	TGTGCCAGCTGGAGAGGGGTAGATACTGAAGCTTTCTTT	.	TRBV6-5	TRBJ1-1	.
CASSSRDRGTEAFF	TGTGCCAGTAGTAGCCGGGACAGGGGAACTGAAGCTTTCTTT	.	TRBV19	TRBJ1-1	TRBD1
CASRVSGGGAIDEQFF	TGTGCCAGCAGGGTCAGCGGCGGGGGGGCTATCGATGAGCAGTTCTTC	.	TRBV28	TRBJ2-1	TRBD2
CASSYSTPPEAFF	TGTGCCAGCAGTTACTCGACCCCCCCTGAAGCTTTCTTT	.	TRBV6-6	TRBJ1-1	.
CASSLSGTGVCTF	TGTGCCAGCAGCTTATCCGGGACAGGGGTCTGCACCTTC	.	TRBV5-4	TRBJ1-2	TRBD1
CASSDGQGAIQPQHF	TGTGCCAGCAGTGATGGGCAGGGGGCTATCCAGCCCCAGCATTTT	.	TRBV2	TRBJ1-5	TRBD1
CAWSSGPTQPQHF	TGTGCCTGGAGTTCCGGGCCCACTCAGCCCCAGCATTTT	.	TRBV30	TRBJ1-5	.
CASSLTGGSRTDTQYF	TGTGCCAGCAGCTTAACGGGCGGATCCCGCACAGATACGCAGTATTTT	.	TRBV7-3	TRBJ2-3	.
CASSLGKYSYEQYF	TGTGCCAGCAGTTTAGGGAAATACTCCTACGAGCAGTACTTC	.	TRBV6-5	TRBJ2-7	.
CASLWERNYNEQFF	TGCGCCAGCCTTTGGGAGCGGAACTACAATGAGCAGTTCTTC	.	TRBV10-2	TRBJ2-1	.
CASSLDRGVSYEQYF	TGCGCCAGCAGCTTGGACAGGGGGGTCTCCTACGAGCAGTACTTC	.	TRBV5-1	TRBJ2-7	TRBD1
CASSTRQGAGETQYF	TGTGCCAGCAGTACGAGACAGGGGGCCGGGGAGACCCAGTACTTC	.	TRBV28	TRBJ2-5	TRBD1
CAYLVGSTQYF	TGTGCCTACCTCGTGGGGTCTACGCAGTATTTT	.	TRBV30	TRBJ2-3	.
CASSQVVSGEQYF	TGTGCCAGCAGCCAAGTGGTCTCTGGCGAGCAGTACTTC	.	TRBV3-1/TRBV3-2	TRBJ2-7	.
CASRKGILGELFF	TGTGCCAGTCGGAAGGGAATTCTCGGGGAGCTGTTTTTT	.	TRBV19	TRBJ2-2	.
CASSDLNYGYTF	TGTGCCAGCAGTGACCTTAACTATGGCTACACCTTC	once	TRBV6-1	TRBJ1-2	.